One sample yielded the 14 T cell receptor beta chains listed below, sequenced in a study of PD-1 blockade in mismatch repair-deficient tumors. The antigens these receptors bind are not known. Generated by immunoSEQ multiplex PCR, the TCRdb table keeps only in-frame clones and is missing some. The sample shows approximately 13,000 clones, around four fifths of them seen only once. Time point specified: approximately ten-day in vitro stimulation with candidate neoantigen peptide 4. Sample: cells cultured in vitro, taken from a patient treated with pembrolizumab. These receptors all come from an adult with mismatch repair-deficient cancer.

The rearrangement uses TRBV6-1 and TRBJ2-7, with TRBD2 as a possible D gene (6 bases). Germline V gene sequence: CDR1 MNHNS, CDR2 SASEGT. This CDR3 comprises 15 residues. Trimming removed 3 bases from V and 0 bases from J, with 12 bases in between. CDR3 nucleotides: TGTGCCAGCAGTGACGGGGCTAGCGCCTCCTACGAGCAGTACTTC. Amino acids: CASSDGASASYEQYF.

This rearrangement joins TRBV5-4 to TRBJ2-2; D may be TRBD1 (6 bases). The length of the CDR3 is 15 residues. From germline, CDR1 is SGHNT and CDR2 YYREEE (reference sequence). V lost 6 bases and J lost 1, with 13 bases in between. In nucleotides, the CDR3 is TGTGCCAGCACCTCTGGACAGCTGAACACCGGGGAGCTGTTTTTT. Its translation is CASTSGQLNTGELFF.

This clone has a single count. V and J are TRBV7-2 and TRBJ2-3; 7 bases agree with TRBD2. V shed 5 bases, J shed 4 bases, and the junction held 9 bases outside the gene matches. Germline V gene sequence: CDR1 SGHTA, CDR2 FQGNSA. CDR3 length: 15 residues. CDR3 amino acids: CASSEGLYDSDTQYF. CDR3 DNA: TGTGCCAGCAGCGAGGGACTATATGACTCAGATACGCAGTATTTT.

V is TRBV19 and J is TRBJ2-7; D is undetermined. Per germline, CDR1 LNHDA and CDR2 SQIVND (reference sequence). CDR3 size: 14 residues. V lost 5 bases and J lost 3, with 14 bases in between. In nucleotides, the CDR3 is TGTGCCAGTAGTCCAACCGGACCCGGCTACGAGCAGTACTTC. Protein: CASSPTGPGYEQYF.

The chain combines TRBV11-2 with TRBJ1-4; D gene unclear. Germline V gene lookup returns CDR1 SGHAT and CDR2 FQNNGV. The length of the CDR3 is 13 residues. With 5 bases removed from V and 6 bases from J, the gap between germline ends came to 10 bases. The CDR3 reads CASSPGPDEKLFF. The CDR3 DNA follows: TGTGCCAGCAGCCCCGGACCGGATGAAAAACTGTTTTTT.

This clone showed up just a few times. This sequence joins TRBV2 and TRBJ2-7, with 8 bases fitting TRBD2. V trimming: 7 bases; J trimming: 6 bases; junction bases outside the gene matches: 8. The length of the CDR3 is 13 residues. Per germline, CDR1 SNHLY and CDR2 FYNNEI. The CDR3 loop is CASKASGLREQYF. The CDR3, as DNA: TGTGCCAGCAAGGCTAGCGGGCTGCGCGAGCAGTACTTC.

The chain couples TRBV15 to TRBJ1-3, with D tentatively TRBD1 (6 bases). This CDR3 comprises 17 residues. Trimming left V 0 bases short and J 0 bases short, with 12 bases between. CDR1 and CDR2 (germline): LNHNV, YYDKDF (reference sequence). The CDR3 spells CATSRDRGLGSGNTIYF. The CDR3 nucleotides are TGTGCCACCAGCAGAGACCGGGGGCTAGGCTCTGGAAACACCATATATTTT.

The CDR3 coding sequence is TGTGCCAGCAGCAAGAGGGGGATCTCCTACAATGAGCAGTTCTTC. Translation: CASSKRGISYNEQFF. The chain carries TRBV28 and TRBJ2-1; TRBD1 might be the D (6 bases). The CDR3 has 15 amino acids. V was pared by 6 bases and J by 0 bases, with 12 bases between. Germline assignment: CDR1 MDHEN and CDR2 SYDVKM.

This chain joins TRBV5-1 and TRBJ2-2; TRBD2 matches 8 bases. The CDR3 consists of 16 residues. V was clipped by 1 base and J by 5 bases; unmatched bases: 7. The V gene's germline CDR1 is SGHRS and CDR2 YFSETQ. CDR3 DNA sequence: TGCGCCAGCAGCTTGTATGGCGGGGGGATGACCGGGGAGCTGTTTTTT. Its translation is CASSLYGGGMTGELFF.

V and J are TRBV6-5 and TRBJ2-4, with D possibly being TRBD2 (6 bases). CDR1 MNHEY and CDR2 SVGAGI come from the germline V gene. The CDR3 has 15 residues. The V and J ends lost 4 bases and 5 bases respectively, with 15 bases between them. CDR3 residues: CASSSEGGVQNIQYF. In DNA, the CDR3 is TGTGCCAGCAGTTCCGAGGGAGGAGTCCAAAACATTCAGTACTTC.

This chain joins TRBV5-4 and TRBJ2-7; D is undetermined. V was trimmed by 0 bases and J by 1 base, leaving 11 bases between them. The CDR3 spans 15 residues. Germline lookup yields CDR1 SGHNT and CDR2 YYREEE (reference sequence). The CDR3 loop reads CASSLGRGDSYEQYF. DNA of the CDR3: TGTGCCAGCAGCTTGGGTCGTGGGGATTCCTACGAGCAGTACTTC.

This clone was counted only a few times. The J gene is TRBJ2-7, the V gene TRBV10-3, with D hard to call. Between the trimmed V and J ends, which lost 2 bases and 5 bases, there was a span of 10 bases. The CDR3 covers 13 residues. The germline V gene encodes CDR1 ENHRY and CDR2 SYGVKD. The CDR3 sequence is CAISEGVSHEQYF. CDR3 DNA sequence: TGTGCCATCAGTGAGGGAGTGTCCCACGAGCAGTACTTC.

The gene calls are TRBV27 and TRBJ1-6, with unresolved D. The V and J ends lost 3 bases and 7 bases respectively, with 7 bases between them. The CDR3 sequence is 13 residues long. Per the germline V gene, CDR1 is MNHEY and CDR2 is SMNVEV (reference sequence). As DNA, the CDR3 is TGTGCCAGCAGTTTCGCACCCAATTCACCCCTCCACTTT. It is translated as CASSFAPNSPLHF.

For the CDR3, the DNA is TGCGCCAGCCGTGACAGGGCCAATTCACCCCTCCACTTT. Translating gives CASRDRANSPLHF. J is TRBJ1-6 and V is TRBV5-1; 7 bases are shared with TRBD1. Germline V gives CDR1 SGHRS, CDR2 YFSETQ. V was pared by 7 bases and J by 7 bases, with 5 bases of the junction left unmatched. The CDR3 has 13 amino acids. The full variable domain, with the rest looked up from reference TRBV5-1 and TRBJ1-6, is KAGVTQTPRYLIKTRGQQVTLSCSPISGHRSVSWYQQTPGQGLQFLFEYFSETQRNKGNFPGRFSGRQFSNSRSEMNVSTLELGDSALYLCASRDRANSPLHFGNGTRLTVT.